This T cell receptor (beta chain) was documented in a study of regulatory T cells in long-lasting Graves disease. This clonotype has at least ten counts. The authors built TCR beta libraries using iRepertoire HTBI primers and Arm-PCR of CDR3 regions. TCRdb ran MiXCR on the multiplex PCR reads and lists one entry per CDR3 protein. The table records fewer than 400,000 distinct CDR3 sequences, 20% of them present only once. Stated time point: persistent/refractory GD, antithyroid drugs over 5 years with positive TRAb. RNA extracted from PBMCs served as the sequencing template. The source material was peripheral blood mononuclear cells (PBMCs), sampled when the disease was refractory, from a patient treated with antithyroid drugs. The sequence was obtained from a female donor with Graves disease.

The CDR3 nucleotides read TGCAGCGTTGAAGAGGCCGACTGGGGAGGGAAACCGGGGGCTTTCTTT. This translates into CSVEEADWGGKPGAFF. The chain links TRBV29-1 to TRBJ1-1; D is unresolved. The germline gives CDR1 SQVTM, CDR2 ANQGSEA. V lost 0 bases and J 11 bases, leaving 25 bases between the germline ends. This CDR3 spans 16 amino acids.